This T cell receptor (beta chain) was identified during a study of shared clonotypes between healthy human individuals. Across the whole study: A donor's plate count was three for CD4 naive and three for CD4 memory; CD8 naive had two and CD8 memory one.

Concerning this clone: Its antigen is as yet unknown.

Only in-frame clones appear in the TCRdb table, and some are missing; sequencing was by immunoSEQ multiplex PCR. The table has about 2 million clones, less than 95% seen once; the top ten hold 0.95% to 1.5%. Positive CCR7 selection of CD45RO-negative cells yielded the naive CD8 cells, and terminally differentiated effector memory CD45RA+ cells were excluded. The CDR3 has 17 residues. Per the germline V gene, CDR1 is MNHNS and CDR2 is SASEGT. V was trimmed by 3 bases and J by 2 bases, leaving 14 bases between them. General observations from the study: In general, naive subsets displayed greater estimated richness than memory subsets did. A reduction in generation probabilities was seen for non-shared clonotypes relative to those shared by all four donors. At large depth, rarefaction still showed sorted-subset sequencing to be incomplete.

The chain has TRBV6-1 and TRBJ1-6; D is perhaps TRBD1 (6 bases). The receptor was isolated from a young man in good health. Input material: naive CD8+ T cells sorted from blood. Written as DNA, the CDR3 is TGTGCCAGCAGTGACGGAGGGGGACTGACCTATAATTCACCCCTCCACTTT. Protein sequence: CASSDGGGLTYNSPLHF.